This entry concerns a single T cell receptor (beta chain). Source study methods: Scientists estimated how many nucleated cells there were by amplifying reference gene primers. The table came from immunoSEQ multiplex PCR; TCRdb's copy has only in-frame clones and leaves some out. That table supplies the V and J calls and clone size; D and trimming were determined from the DNA. The sample lists about 320,000 clones, over 70% seen once, with 1% to 1.5% in the top ten. This sample stems from a study of blood T cell repertoires in COVID-19. Study-level information: Some COVID-19 samples were acute and others convalescent; all came from the United States, Italy and Spain. PBMCs, B-cell-depleted T cells, or T cells were the source of the cDNA or gDNA that made up the material.

V gave up 2 bases and J gave up 7 bases; unmatched junction bases: 11. Germline lookup yields CDR1 LGHNA and CDR2 YSLEER. The CDR3 runs 18 residues. Sequencing used peripheral blood. This sequence was found in a woman aged 50 to 60 with acute or convalescent COVID-19. This chain links TRBV4-3 with TRBJ2-1, with 13 nucleotides matching TRBD2. The CDR3 nucleotides read TGCGCCAGCAGCCAACAACGACTCGGACTAGCGGGAGTTAATGAGCAGTTCTTC. Translation: CASSQQRLGLAGVNEQFF.